The present T cell receptor (beta chain) was sequenced within a study of control samples from healthy donors and cancer patients. Here immunoSEQ multiplex PCR was the method, and the copy in TCRdb shows in-frame clones only, minus some. The data show just under 150,000 clones, with about 91% seen just once and 3% to 4% held by the top ten. The CDR3 has 15 residues. The V end lost 3 bases, the J end lost 5 bases, and 11 bases lay between the germline ends. CDR1 LGHNA and CDR2 YNFKEQ come from the germline V gene. This receptor was obtained from a man aged 25-40 years in good health. Sequenced input: blood. The gene calls are TRBV4-2 and TRBJ1-6; D possibly corresponds to TRBD1 (5 bases). Here the CDR3 DNA reads TGTGCCAGCAGCCACCCCGGGACGGATAATTCACCCCTCCACTTT. Residues: CASSHPGTDNSPLHF.